Here is one T cell receptor beta chain with its context. Antigen specificity is unknown. The data stem from a study of OX40 agonist ivuxolimab in advanced cancers. Findings and limits, study-wide: CD8+ T cells showed, on average, more clonal expansion than CD4+ cells. The work left the antigen specificity of expanded peripheral T cells undetermined.

The CDR3 extends over 16 amino acids. V was shortened by 7 bases and J by 3 bases, with 22 bases between the two germline ends. CDR1 MDHEN and CDR2 SYDVKM come from the germline V gene. Assay: immunoSEQ multiplex PCR; the TCRdb copy retains only in-frame clones and omits some. The table lists 50,000 or so clones, 70% to 90% of them singletons. The source of this sequence is an adult with an advanced solid tumor such as melanoma, head and neck, liver or kidney cancer. The chain combines TRBV28 with TRBJ2-7; a possible D gene is TRBD2 (6 bases). Sequencing used CD4+ or CD8+ T cells sorted from blood, obtained in a trial of the OX40 agonist ivuxolimab. CDR3 in DNA: TGTGCCAGCACCTCATCGGGGGACTTGCCGCGCTACGAGCAGTACTTC. Encoded protein: CASTSSGDLPRYEQYF.